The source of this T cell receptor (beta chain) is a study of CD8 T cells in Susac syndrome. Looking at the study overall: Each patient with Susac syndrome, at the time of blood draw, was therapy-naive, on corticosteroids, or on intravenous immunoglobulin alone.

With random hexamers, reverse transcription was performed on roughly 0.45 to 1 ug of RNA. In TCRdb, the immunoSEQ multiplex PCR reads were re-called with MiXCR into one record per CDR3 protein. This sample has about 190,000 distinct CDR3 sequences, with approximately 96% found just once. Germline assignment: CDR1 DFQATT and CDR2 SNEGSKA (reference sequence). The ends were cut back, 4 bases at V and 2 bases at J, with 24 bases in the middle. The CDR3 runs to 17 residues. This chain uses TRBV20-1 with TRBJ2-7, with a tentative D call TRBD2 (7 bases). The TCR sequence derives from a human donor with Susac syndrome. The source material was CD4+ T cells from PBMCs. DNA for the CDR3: TGCAGTGCTAAAGAGGGGTTAGAGGGGGGGCTCCCCTACGAGCAGTACTTC. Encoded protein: CSAKEGLEGGLPYEQYF.